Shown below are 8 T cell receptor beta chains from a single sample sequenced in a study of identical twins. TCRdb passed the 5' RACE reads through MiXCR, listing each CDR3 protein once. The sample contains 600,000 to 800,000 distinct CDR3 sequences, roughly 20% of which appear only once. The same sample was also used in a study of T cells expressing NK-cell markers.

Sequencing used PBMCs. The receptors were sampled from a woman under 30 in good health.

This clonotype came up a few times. CDR3 region: CASSEGEQFF. In nucleotides, the CDR3 is TGTGCCAGCAGTGAGGGCGAGCAGTTCTTC. The chain has TRBV25-1 and TRBJ2-1; D ambiguous. The CDR3 loop spans 10 amino acids. Germline loops: CDR1 MGHDK, CDR2 SYGVNS. Deletions cut 3 bases from V and 10 bases from J, with 4 bases between.

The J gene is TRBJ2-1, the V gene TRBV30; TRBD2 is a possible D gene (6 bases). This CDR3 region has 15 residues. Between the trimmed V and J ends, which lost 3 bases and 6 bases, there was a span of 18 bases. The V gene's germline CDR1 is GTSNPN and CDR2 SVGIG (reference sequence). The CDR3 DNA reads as TGTGCCTGGAGAGAACTGCCGGGAGTGGGCAATGAGCAGTTCTTC. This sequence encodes CAWRELPGVGNEQFF.

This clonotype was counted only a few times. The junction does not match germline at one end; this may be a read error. The CDR3 loop is CASSQETPGTIWF. The CDR3 bases are TGCGCCAGCAGCCAGGAGACCCCGGGGACGATCTGGTTC. The chain links TRBV4-3 to TRBJ2-7; D assignment may be TRBD1 or TRBD2 (5 bases each). Germline V gene lookup returns CDR1 LGHNA and CDR2 YSLEER. The CDR3 covers 13 residues.

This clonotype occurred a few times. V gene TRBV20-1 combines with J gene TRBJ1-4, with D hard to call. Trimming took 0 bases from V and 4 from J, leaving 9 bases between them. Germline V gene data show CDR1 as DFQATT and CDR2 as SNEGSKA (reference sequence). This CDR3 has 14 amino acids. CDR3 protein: CSARDPAGNEKLFF. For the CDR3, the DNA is TGCAGTGCTAGAGATCCCGCGGGTAATGAAAAACTGTTTTTT.

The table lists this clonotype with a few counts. DNA for the CDR3: TGTGCCAGCAGTGACCGGACAGGGGCGAACCAGTACTTC. Its protein product is CASSDRTGANQYF. V gene TRBV6-1 combines with J gene TRBJ2-5; the match to TRBD1 covers 9 bases. The ends lost 3 bases at V and 10 bases at J; junction bases unmatched: 6. Germline V CDR1 and CDR2: MNHNS, SASEGT. The CDR3 runs to 13 residues.

CDR3 sequence reads: CASSFSGGPSYEQYF. The CDR3 coding sequence is TGTGCCAGCAGTTTTTCTGGCGGCCCCTCCTACGAGCAGTACTTC. The chain employs TRBV27 and TRBJ2-7; D remains ambiguous. The CDR3 extends over 15 amino acids. Trimming took 3 bases from V and 0 from J, leaving 12 bases between them. CDR1 and CDR2 (germline): MNHEY, SMNVEV (reference sequence).

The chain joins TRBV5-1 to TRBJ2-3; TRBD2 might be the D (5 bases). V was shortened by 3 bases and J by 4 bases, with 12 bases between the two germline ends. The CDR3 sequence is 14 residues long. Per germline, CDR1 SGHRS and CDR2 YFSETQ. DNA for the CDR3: TGCGCCAGCAGCTCCCCCGAGGGCGCAGATACGCAGTATTTT. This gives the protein CASSSPEGADTQYF.

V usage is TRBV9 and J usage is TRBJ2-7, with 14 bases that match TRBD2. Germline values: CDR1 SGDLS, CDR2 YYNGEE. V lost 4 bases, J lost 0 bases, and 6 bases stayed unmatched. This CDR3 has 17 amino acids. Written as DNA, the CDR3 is TGTGCCAGCAGCTCCGGGACTAGCGGGGGCTTCTCCTACGAGCAGTACTTC. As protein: CASSSGTSGGFSYEQYF.